These 5 T cell receptor beta chains share one sample of origin, sequenced in a study of blood T cell repertoires in COVID-19. Measured with immunoSEQ multiplex PCR; TCRdb has only the in-frame clones, and not every one. The sample records about 490,000 clones, approximately 85% being singletons. Material: peripheral blood. The origin of the receptors is a human donor in a cohort sampled during active COVID-19.

The chain recombines TRBV7-2 with TRBJ2-2; D may be TRBD2 (6 bases). The germline V gene has CDR1 SGHTA and CDR2 FQGNSA. The CDR3 totals 14 residues. Trimming removed 2 bases from V and 4 bases from J, with 8 bases in between. This CDR3 reads CASSLSGSTGELFF. Written as DNA, the CDR3 is TGTGCCAGCAGCTTATCCGGGAGCACCGGGGAGCTGTTTTTT.

In the case of this clone: At one end the junction does not follow the germline gene, possibly because of a read error. The V and J genes are TRBV7-7 and TRBJ2-5; tentatively, D is TRBD1 (5 bases). The CDR3 runs to 15 residues. The germline V gene encodes CDR1 SSHAT and CDR2 FNYEAQ (reference sequence). The CDR3 region has the DNA TGTGCTAGCAGCTTAACCGAAAAGGGGCGCGGGACCCAGTACTTC. It specifies CASSLTEKGRGTQYF.

The rearrangement uses TRBV10-3 and TRBJ2-7, with D possibly being TRBD1 (6 bases). The CDR3 has 15 amino acids. The V and J ends lost 0 bases and 2 bases respectively, with 11 bases between them. Looked up from germline, CDR1 is ENHRY and CDR2 is SYGVKD. The CDR3 here is CAISESPNRAYEQYF. As DNA, the CDR3 is TGTGCCATCAGTGAGTCTCCGAACAGGGCCTACGAGCAGTACTTC.

V and J are TRBV30 and TRBJ2-5; maybe TRBD1 (7 bases). The germline gives CDR1 GTSNPN, CDR2 SVGIG (reference sequence). The CDR3 totals 16 residues. V shed 2 bases and J shed 1 base, with 17 bases lying between them. The CDR3 reads CAWSKRGRGVQETQYF. CDR3 DNA sequence: TGTGCCTGGAGTAAAAGGGGCAGGGGGGTCCAAGAGACCCAGTACTTC.

J is TRBJ1-1 and V is TRBV5-1; 7 bases line up with TRBD1. The CDR3 runs 12 residues. The germline gives CDR1 SGHRS, CDR2 YFSETQ. V dropped 4 bases and J dropped 8; count of bases not matched to a gene: 5. CDR3 DNA sequence: TGCGCCAGCAGCACAGGGGCGACCGAAGCTTTCTTT. Translating gives CASSTGATEAFF. Combining the CDR3 with reference TRBV5-1 and TRBJ1-1 gives the whole variable domain KAGVTQTPRYLIKTRGQQVTLSCSPISGHRSVSWYQQTPGQGLQFLFEYFSETQRNKGNFPGRFSGRQFSNSRSEMNVSTLELGDSALYLCASSTGATEAFFGQGTRLTVV.